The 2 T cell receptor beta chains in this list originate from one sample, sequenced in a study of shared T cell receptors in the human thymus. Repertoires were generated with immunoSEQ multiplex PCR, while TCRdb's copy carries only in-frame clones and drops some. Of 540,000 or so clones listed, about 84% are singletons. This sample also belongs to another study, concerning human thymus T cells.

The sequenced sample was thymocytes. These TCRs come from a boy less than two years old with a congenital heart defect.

CDR3 DNA: TGTGCCAGCAGTTTAAGGGACAGGGTTTGGGAGCAGTACTTC. Its translation: CASSLRDRVWEQYF. The J gene is TRBJ2-7, the V gene TRBV28; 9 bases match TRBD1. The CDR3 has 14 residues. With V trimmed by 2 bases and J by 7 bases, 6 bases remained unmatched. Germline loops: CDR1 MDHEN, CDR2 SYDVKM.

The CDR3 protein is CASSVRQGKHQPQHF. The CDR3 DNA follows: TGTGCCAGCAGTGTCCGACAGGGCAAGCACCAGCCCCAGCATTTT. V and J are TRBV2 and TRBJ1-5, with 7 bases that match TRBD1. In germline, CDR1 is SNHLY, CDR2 FYNNEI. This CDR3 region has 15 residues. Losses at the gene ends were 4 bases for V and 7 bases for J; bases not matched to a gene: 10.